The 28 T cell receptor beta chains given below trace back to one sample, sequenced in a study of blood T cell repertoires in COVID-19. Using immunoSEQ multiplex PCR, the repertoire was profiled, and TCRdb retains in-frame clones only, with some absent. The sample holds around 70,000 clones; roughly four fifths are singletons and the top ten take 1.8%. Input material: peripheral blood. Receptor source: an older woman with acute or convalescent COVID-19.

The rearrangement joins TRBV3-1 (or the pseudogene TRBV3-2) to TRBJ1-4, with D possibly TRBD1 on 6 matching bases. The CDR3 is 15 residues long. Germline lookup yields CDR1 LGHDT and CDR2 YNNKEL (reference sequence). V lost 4 bases, J lost 8 bases, and 17 bases lay in between. The CDR3 DNA sequence: TGTGCCAGCAGCCCCTCTAGGGGGGGCCGGGAAAAACTGTTTTTT. Translation: CASSPSRGGREKLFF.

V usage is TRBV6-5 and J usage is TRBJ2-4; D unclear. Germline values: CDR1 MNHEY, CDR2 SVGAGI. This CDR3 has 14 residues. With 6 bases removed from V and 1 base from J, the gap between germline ends came to 10 bases. The CDR3 DNA is TGTGCCAGCAGACCCGAGAAGGCCAAAAACATTCAGTACTTC. Protein sequence: CASRPEKAKNIQYF.

The chain uses TRBV7-2 and TRBJ2-5; a possible D gene is TRBD2 (6 bases). Germline loops: CDR1 SGHTA, CDR2 FQGNSA. CDR3 length: 13 residues. With 5 bases removed from V and 6 bases from J, the gap between germline ends came to 13 bases. CDR3 sequence: CASSILALKTQYF. The CDR3 bases are TGTGCCAGCAGCATACTAGCTCTGAAGACCCAGTACTTC.

The chain joins TRBV14 to TRBJ1-2; D not resolved. The CDR3 length is 12 residues. V was cut by 5 bases and J by 7 bases, with 11 bases left in between. In germline, CDR1 is SGHDN, CDR2 FVKESK. Written as DNA, the CDR3 is TGTGCCAGCAGCGACTCCACCCGTGGCTACACCTTC. Its translation: CASSDSTRGYTF.

This clone was observed a single time. CDR3 amino acids: CASSFRTGGVTMNTEAFF. CDR3 nucleotides: TGCGCCAGCAGCTTCCGGACAGGCGGTGTTACCATGAACACTGAAGCTTTCTTT. V is TRBV5-1 and J is TRBJ1-1, with 7 bases lining up with TRBD1. The germline CDR1 and CDR2 sequences are SGHRS and YFSETQ. The CDR3 spans 18 residues. Losses at the gene ends were 2 bases for V and 0 bases for J; bases not matched to a gene: 13. Variable domain in full (rest from reference TRBV5-1 and TRBJ1-1): KAGVTQTPRYLIKTRGQQVTLSCSPISGHRSVSWYQQTPGQGLQFLFEYFSETQRNKGNFPGRFSGRQFSNSRSEMNVSTLELGDSALYLCASSFRTGGVTMNTEAFFGQGTRLTVV.

This clone was seen a few times. The chain links TRBV30 to TRBJ2-2, with D perhaps TRBD1 (6 bases). V was trimmed by 4 bases and J by 4 bases, leaving 10 bases between them. Looked up from germline, CDR1 is GTSNPN and CDR2 is SVGIG (reference sequence). This CDR3 region has 13 residues. CDR3: CAWNRARTGELFF. The DNA for the CDR3 is TGTGCCTGGAACAGGGCTCGCACCGGGGAGCTGTTTTTT. The variable domain in full, completed from reference TRBV30 and TRBJ2-2, reads SQTIHQWPATLVQPVGSPLSLECTVEGTSNPNLYWYRQAAGRGLQLLFYSVGIGQISSEVPQNLSASRPQDRQFILSSKKLLLSDSGFYLCAWNRARTGELFFGEGSRLTVL.

The rearrangement uses TRBV21-1 and TRBJ2-5; the table's TRBD2 call for D was not verified on the DNA. TRBV21-1 is a pseudogene segment. The CDR3 runs 19 residues. The CDR3 loop is CASSKGERTSGKKKETQYF. The CDR3 DNA reads TGTGCCAGCAGCAAAGGGGAACGGACTAGCGGGAAAAAGAAAGAGACCCAGTACTTC.

V usage is TRBV3-1 (or the pseudogene TRBV3-2) and J usage is TRBJ1-4; the match to TRBD1 covers 7 bases. CDR3 length equals 16 residues. Germline CDR1 reads LGHDT; CDR2 reads YNNKEL (reference sequence). V dropped 0 bases and J dropped 2; count of bases not matched to a gene: 3. CDR3 in DNA: TGTGCCAGCAGCCAAGATATGGGACAGACTAATGAAAAACTGTTTTTT. It translates to CASSQDMGQTNEKLFF.

In its sample, this clone was seen a few times. The J gene is TRBJ2-2, the V gene TRBV12-3 or TRBV12-4; unclear D gene. The CDR3 extends over 13 amino acids. V lost 6 bases and J lost 7, with 12 bases in between. DNA for the CDR3: TGTGCCAGCAGACGAAACAGTTACGGGGAGCTGTTTTTT. As protein: CASRRNSYGELFF.

This chain connects TRBV10-1 to TRBJ1-3; the D gene is possibly TRBD1 (5 bases). Germline CDR1 WNHNN, CDR2 SYGVQD (reference sequence). There are 17 residues in the CDR3. Trimming stripped 4 bases from V and 0 bases from J, with 16 bases between. CDR3 region: CASSGATQGDSGNTIYF. CDR3 nucleotide sequence: TGCGCCAGCAGTGGAGCTACTCAGGGCGACTCTGGAAACACCATATATTTT.

This rearrangement joins TRBV19 to TRBJ2-2; D gene ambiguous. Germline CDR1 reads LNHDA; CDR2 reads SQIVND (reference sequence). This CDR3 is 12 amino acids long. Trimming left V 3 bases short and J 9 bases short, with 8 bases between. This CDR3 reads CASSITGRELFF. CDR3 DNA sequence: TGTGCCAGTAGTATTACGGGTAGGGAGCTGTTTTTT.

The genes are TRBV19 and TRBJ1-5; possibly TRBD1 for D (6 bases). V was cut by 7 bases and J by 2 bases, with 18 bases left in between. This CDR3 contains 16 residues. Germline V lookup: CDR1 LNHDA, CDR2 SQIVND (reference sequence). The CDR3, as DNA: TGTGCCAGTACCCTCACACAGGGTAGACGCAATCAGCCCCAGCATTTT. This codes for CASTLTQGRRNQPQHF.

This sequence joins TRBV5-1 and TRBJ2-1; D gene unclear. V shed 3 bases and J shed 9 bases, with 16 bases lying between them. The CDR3 is 14 residues long. Germline assignment: CDR1 SGHRS and CDR2 YFSETQ. The CDR3 sequence: CASSSAAASSEQFF. The CDR3 coding sequence is TGCGCCAGCAGCTCGGCGGCGGCGAGCTCTGAGCAGTTCTTC.

This clone has only one observation. The V call is TRBV5-1, the J call TRBJ2-7, with TRBD1 identical over 7 bases. The CDR3 loop spans 13 amino acids. The germline gives CDR1 SGHRS, CDR2 YFSETQ. Trimming removed 5 bases from V and 2 bases from J; junction bases left unmatched: 4. The CDR3 coding sequence is TGCGCCAGCAGTGTGCAGGGGGCCTACGAGCAGTACTTC. Residues: CASSVQGAYEQYF. Combining the CDR3 with reference TRBV5-1 and TRBJ2-7 gives the whole variable domain KAGVTQTPRYLIKTRGQQVTLSCSPISGHRSVSWYQQTPGQGLQFLFEYFSETQRNKGNFPGRFSGRQFSNSRSEMNVSTLELGDSALYLCASSVQGAYEQYFGPGTRLTVT.

The V gene is TRBV6-4, the J gene TRBJ1-3, with D maybe TRBD1 (5 bases). From germline, CDR1 is MRHNA and CDR2 SNTAGT. This CDR3 is built from 18 residues. Trimming took off 8 bases at V and 4 bases at J, with 27 bases between the two ends. The CDR3 region is CASGRVTEKTVGGNTIYF. The CDR3 DNA sequence: TGTGCCAGCGGGAGGGTGACAGAGAAGACGGTCGGCGGAAACACCATATATTTT.

The rearrangement links TRBV27 to TRBJ2-1; 8 nucleotides match TRBD2. The CDR3 contains 21 residues. The V gene end was trimmed by 1 base and the J gene end by 4 bases; junction bases not matched to a gene: 21. Germline values: CDR1 MNHEY, CDR2 SMNVEV (reference sequence). The CDR3 DNA follows: TGTGCCAGCAGTTTATACGGGAGGGGGGGCGCGAGTGCGCAAATGTACAATGAGCAGTTCTTC. It translates to CASSLYGRGGASAQMYNEQFF.

This clone occurred once. The rearrangement links TRBV5-1 to TRBJ1-3, with D possibly TRBD1 on 5 matching bases. The CDR3 is made up of 20 amino acids. V was cut by 0 bases and J by 0 bases, with 22 bases left in between. Germline CDR1 SGHRS, CDR2 YFSETQ. CDR3 in amino acids: CASSLVGGTIQDNSGNTIYF. CDR3 sequence (DNA): TGCGCCAGCAGCTTGGTGGGGGGGACGATACAGGACAACTCTGGAAACACCATATATTTT. The full variable domain, its missing parts supplied by reference TRBV5-1 and TRBJ1-3, is KAGVTQTPRYLIKTRGQQVTLSCSPISGHRSVSWYQQTPGQGLQFLFEYFSETQRNKGNFPGRFSGRQFSNSRSEMNVSTLELGDSALYLCASSLVGGTIQDNSGNTIYFGEGSWLTVV.

The chain recombines TRBV5-1 with TRBJ1-2, with 7 bases identical to TRBD1. This CDR3 comprises 12 residues. Germline V gene data show CDR1 as SGHRS and CDR2 as YFSETQ. V trimming: 5 bases; J trimming: 5 bases; junction bases outside the gene matches: 3. This CDR3 reads CASRGGVYGYTF. The DNA of the CDR3 is TGCGCCAGCAGAGGGGGCGTTTATGGCTACACCTTC.

The chain combines TRBV30 with TRBJ2-7; 10 bases fit TRBD1. This CDR3 region has 13 residues. Per germline, CDR1 GTSNPN and CDR2 SVGIG (reference sequence). V trimming: 3 bases; J trimming: 2 bases; junction bases outside the gene matches: 1. As DNA, the CDR3 is TGTGCCTGGAGGGACAGGGGGACCTACGAGCAGTACTTC. This codes for CAWRDRGTYEQYF. The full variable domain, in which reference TRBV30 and TRBJ2-7 provide the parts outside the CDR3, is SQTIHQWPATLVQPVGSPLSLECTVEGTSNPNLYWYRQAAGRGLQLLFYSVGIGQISSEVPQNLSASRPQDRQFILSSKKLLLSDSGFYLCAWRDRGTYEQYFGPGTRLTVT.

The table lists this clone with a few counts. The chain joins TRBV19 to TRBJ1-5; 7 bases are a match to TRBD1. Germline loops: CDR1 LNHDA, CDR2 SQIVND (reference sequence). This CDR3 has 14 amino acids. V shed 2 bases and J 6 bases; nucleotides not matched to a gene: 4. The CDR3 is CASSIKQGPQPQHF. CDR3 DNA: TGTGCCAGTAGTATAAAACAGGGGCCTCAGCCCCAGCATTTT.

This clone was counted a single time. The J gene is TRBJ2-2, the V gene TRBV4-1; D is unresolved. Germline CDR1 MGHRA, CDR2 YSYEKL. Trimming cost V 5 bases and J 6 bases, with 10 bases left between them. The CDR3 runs 13 residues. The CDR3, as DNA: TGCGCCAGCAGCTCCAGGCTTCCCGGGGAGCTGTTTTTT. Translated: CASSSRLPGELFF.

This sequence joins TRBV9 and TRBJ1-1, with a possible D match to TRBD1 (5 bases). The CDR3 runs 16 residues. Germline V gene data show CDR1 as SGDLS and CDR2 as YYNGEE. V was trimmed by 0 bases and J by 1 base, leaving 13 bases between them. The CDR3 loop is CASSVGAFRGNTEAFF. The CDR3 DNA reads as TGTGCCAGCAGCGTAGGGGCTTTTAGGGGGAACACTGAAGCTTTCTTT. Full variable domain (outside the CDR3, taken from reference TRBV9 and TRBJ1-1): DSGVTQTPKHLITATGQRVTLRCSPRSGDLSVYWYQQSLDQGLQFLIQYYNGEERAKGNILERFSAQQFPDLHSELNLSSLELGDSALYFCASSVGAFRGNTEAFFGQGTRLTVV.

The rearrangement links TRBV30 to TRBJ2-5; 7 bases are shared with TRBD1. This CDR3 comprises 13 residues. Germline lookup yields CDR1 GTSNPN and CDR2 SVGIG (reference sequence). V lost 2 bases to trimming and J lost 5 bases; unmatched junction nucleotides: 5. In DNA, the CDR3 is TGTGCCTGGAGTATAGGGGGCAGGGAGACCCAGTACTTC. Protein sequence: CAWSIGGRETQYF. The full variable domain, completed using reference TRBV30 and TRBJ2-5, is SQTIHQWPATLVQPVGSPLSLECTVEGTSNPNLYWYRQAAGRGLQLLFYSVGIGQISSEVPQNLSASRPQDRQFILSSKKLLLSDSGFYLCAWSIGGRETQYFGPGTRLLVL.

The rearrangement links TRBV11-1 to TRBJ2-5; 9 bases align to TRBD2. Germline assignment: CDR1 SGHAT and CDR2 FQDESV (reference sequence). V was clipped by 1 base and J by 5 bases; unmatched bases: 5. The CDR3 runs 15 residues. Here the CDR3 DNA reads TGTGCCAGCAGCTTAGGTTCCAGCGGGGGGGAGACCCAGTACTTC. This translates into CASSLGSSGGETQYF.

The V and J genes are TRBV7-6 and TRBJ1-6; 10 nucleotides line up with TRBD1. CDR3 length equals 16 residues. V dropped 2 bases and J dropped 7; count of bases not matched to a gene: 5. CDR1 is SGHVS and CDR2 is FNYEAQ in the germline V gene. In DNA form, the CDR3 reads TGTGCCAGCAGCTTAACCGGGACAGGGGTGAATTCACCCCTCCACTTT. Translated, it gives CASSLTGTGVNSPLHF.

This clone occurred a few times. This rearrangement joins TRBV5-5 to TRBJ1-4; D gene unclear. This CDR3 spans 15 amino acids. V was shortened by 0 bases and J by 1 base, with 7 bases between the two germline ends. CDR1 and CDR2 from the germline V gene are SGHKS and YYEKEE (reference sequence). Here the CDR3 DNA reads TGTGCCAGCAGCTTGGGCAGACTAACTAATGAAAAACTGTTTTTT. Encoded protein: CASSLGRLTNEKLFF. The full variable domain, its missing parts supplied by reference TRBV5-5 and TRBJ1-4, is DAGVTQSPTHLIKTRGQQVTLRCSPISGHKSVSWYQQVLGQGPQFIFQYYEKEERGRGNFPDRFSARQFPNYSSELNVNALLLGDSALYLCASSLGRLTNEKLFFGSGTQLSVL.

The chain carries TRBV19 and TRBJ1-5, with 7 bases lining up with TRBD1. The CDR3 totals 13 residues. Germline V gene data show CDR1 as LNHDA and CDR2 as SQIVND (reference sequence). Trimming cost V 10 bases and J 4 bases; bases outside gene matches: 7. Here the CDR3 DNA reads TGTGCCACCAGACAGGGTCGGAATCAGCCCCAGCATTTT. Translation gives CATRQGRNQPQHF.

This chain links TRBV6-5 with TRBJ1-1, with 8 bases fitting TRBD1. CDR1 and CDR2 from the germline V gene are MNHEY and SVGAGI. Trimming at V came to 4 bases and at J to 4 bases, leaving 8 bases not matched to a gene. This CDR3 has 15 amino acids. CDR3 sequence reads: CASSSPDRAGTEAFF. In DNA form, the CDR3 reads TGTGCCAGCAGTTCCCCGGACAGGGCGGGCACTGAAGCTTTCTTT.